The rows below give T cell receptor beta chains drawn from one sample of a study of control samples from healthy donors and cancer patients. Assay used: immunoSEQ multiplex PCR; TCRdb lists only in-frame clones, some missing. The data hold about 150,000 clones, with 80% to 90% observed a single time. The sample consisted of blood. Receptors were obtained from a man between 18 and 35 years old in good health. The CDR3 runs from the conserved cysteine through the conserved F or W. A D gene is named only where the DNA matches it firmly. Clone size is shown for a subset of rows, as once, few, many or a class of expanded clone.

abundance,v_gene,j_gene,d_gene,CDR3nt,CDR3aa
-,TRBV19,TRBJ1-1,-,TGTGCCAGTAGTCGGGCGGGGGGGAGCGGCACTGAAGCTTTCTTT,CASSRAGGSGTEAFF
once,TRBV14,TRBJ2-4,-,TGTGCCAGCAGCTCGGGGTGGGGGGCAGCAAAAAAAGGTCAGTACTTC,CASSSGWGAAKKGQYF
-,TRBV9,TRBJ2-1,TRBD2,TGTGCCAGCAGCGGGGGGACTAGCGGGGGGCCCCGCCCTTACAATGAGCAGTTCTTC,CASSGGTSGGPRPYNEQFF
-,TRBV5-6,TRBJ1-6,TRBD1,TGTGCCAGCAGCGGTATGGGACAGGGGAATTCACCCCTCCACTTT,CASSGMGQGNSPLHF
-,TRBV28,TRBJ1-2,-,TGTGCCAGCAGTTTTGTAGGTGGCTACACCTTC,CASSFVGGYTF
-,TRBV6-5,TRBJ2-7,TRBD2,TGTGCCAGCAGAACCGGGACTAGCGCTACCTACGAGCAGTACTTC,CASRTGTSATYEQYF
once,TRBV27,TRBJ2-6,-,TGTGCCAGCAGCTCAAACTCTGGGGCCAACGTCCTGACTTTC,CASSSNSGANVLTF
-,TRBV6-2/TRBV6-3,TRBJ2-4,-,TGTGCCAGCAGTTACAATGCCCCCGGAATAGCCAAAAACATTCAGTACTTC,CASSYNAPGIAKNIQYF
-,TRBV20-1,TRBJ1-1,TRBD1,TGCAGTGCTAGGGGGACAGGAGAAGCTTTCTTT,CSARGTGEAFF
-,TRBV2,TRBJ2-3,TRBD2,TGTGCCAGCAGATTGACTAGCGGGGGGCTCACAGATACGCAGTATTTT,CASRLTSGGLTDTQYF
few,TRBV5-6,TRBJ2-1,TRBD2,TGTGCCAGCAGCTTGCTTAGCGGGGGGCCCCCCTACAATGAGCAGTTCTTC,CASSLLSGGPPYNEQFF
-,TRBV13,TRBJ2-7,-,TGTGCCAGCAGCTTAAGCATAGTGGACGAGCAGTACTTC,CASSLSIVDEQYF
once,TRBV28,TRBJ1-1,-,TGTGCCAGCTCCCATCCGGGGGGTTGGGCTTTCTTT,CASSHPGGWAFF
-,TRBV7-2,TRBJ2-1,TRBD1,TGTGCCAGCAGCCCCGGGACAGCCTACAATGAGCAGTTCTTC,CASSPGTAYNEQFF
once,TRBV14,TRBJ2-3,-,TGTGCCAGCAGCCAAGATGGGGGGGCTAGCACAGATACGCAGTATTTT,CASSQDGGASTDTQYF
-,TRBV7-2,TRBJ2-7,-,TGTGCCAGCAGCTCAATTCCCCTTGTAGTCCCAAGTAGCCTATACGAGCAGTACTTC,CASSSIPLVVPSSLYEQYF
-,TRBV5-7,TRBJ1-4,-,TGTGCCAGCAGCTTGGTTAGCAACTCGAATGAAAAACTGTTTTTT,CASSLVSNSNEKLFF
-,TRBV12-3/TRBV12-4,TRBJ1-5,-,TGTGCCAGCAGTTTAGCTTGGAATCAGCCCCAGCATTTT,CASSLAWNQPQHF
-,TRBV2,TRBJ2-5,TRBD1,TGTGCCAGCAGAAGGACAGGGGGAGAGACCCAGTACTTC,CASRRTGGETQYF
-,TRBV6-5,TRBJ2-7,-,TGTGCCAGCAGTTACAGGGGCCGTACCTACGAGCAGTACTTC,CASSYRGRTYEQYF
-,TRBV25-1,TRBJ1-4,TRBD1,TGTGCCAGCAGTGAGGCAGGGGGCAGATCAACTAATGAAAAACTGTTTTTT,CASSEAGGRSTNEKLFF
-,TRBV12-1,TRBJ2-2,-,TGTGCCAGCAGCTTTGCGACTAGACAGGGGAACACCGGGGAGCTGTTTTTT,CASSFATRQGNTGELFF
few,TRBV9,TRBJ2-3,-,TGTGCCAGCAGCGCGGACTTCAGCAGAGATACGCAGTATTTT,CASSADFSRDTQYF
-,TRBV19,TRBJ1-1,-,TGTGCCAGTAGTATTAGACCCGACACTGAAGCTTTCTTT,CASSIRPDTEAFF
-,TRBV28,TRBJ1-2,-,TGTGCCTCGTGGGGCAGAAACTATGGCTACACCTTC,CASWGRNYGYTF
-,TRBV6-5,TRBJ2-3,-,TGTGCCAGCAGTTACTCGGGCAAGGGAGGCACAGATACGCAGTATTTT,CASSYSGKGGTDTQYF
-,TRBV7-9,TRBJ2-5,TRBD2,TGTGCCAGCAGCTTAGTGGGGAGGGCAGAGACCCAGTACTTC,CASSLVGRAETQYF
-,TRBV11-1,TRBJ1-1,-,TGTGCCAGCAGCTTAGAGGGAGAGACTGAAGCTTTCTTT,CASSLEGETEAFF
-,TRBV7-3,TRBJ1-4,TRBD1,TGTGCCAGCGAGGACAGGGTTAATGAAAAACTGTTTTTT,CASEDRVNEKLFF
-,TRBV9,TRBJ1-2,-,TGTGCCAGCAGCGTAGGAGAGGCGGACCCTGGCTACACCTTC,CASSVGEADPGYTF
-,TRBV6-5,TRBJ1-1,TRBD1,TGTGCCAGCAGTTATGGGCTAAGACAGGGCTATGAAGCTTTCTTT,CASSYGLRQGYEAFF
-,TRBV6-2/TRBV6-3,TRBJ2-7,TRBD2,TGTGCCAGCAGTTACGAAATAGCGGGGGGCCACGAGCAGTACTTC,CASSYEIAGGHEQYF
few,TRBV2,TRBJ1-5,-,TGTGCCAGCAGTGAGGAGAGTAATCAGCCCCAGCATTTT,CASSEESNQPQHF
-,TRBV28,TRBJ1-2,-,TGTGCCAGCAGTTTTGGGGAGGGGTATGGCTACACCTTC,CASSFGEGYGYTF
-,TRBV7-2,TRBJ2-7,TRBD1,TGTGCCAGCAGCTTAGTGGTCCGCCAGGGGGACCCCTACGAGCAGTACTTC,CASSLVVRQGDPYEQYF
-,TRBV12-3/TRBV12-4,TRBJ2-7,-,TGTGCCAGCAGTTTAGGTGGGAGCCAGTACTTC,CASSLGGSQYF
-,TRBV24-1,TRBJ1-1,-,TGTGCCACCAGTGACCCTATGAACACTGAAGCTTTCTTT,CATSDPMNTEAFF
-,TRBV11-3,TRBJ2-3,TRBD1,TGTGCCAGCAGCCCCGGGACAGGGGGCAATAGAGATACGCAGTATTTT,CASSPGTGGNRDTQYF
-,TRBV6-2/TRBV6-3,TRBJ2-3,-,TGTGCCAGCAGTGAGGACGGGGGCACAGATACGCAGTATTTT,CASSEDGGTDTQYF
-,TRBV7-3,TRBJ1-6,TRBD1,TGTGCCAGCAGCTTTACAGGGGGTGAAAATTCACCCCTCCACTTT,CASSFTGGENSPLHF
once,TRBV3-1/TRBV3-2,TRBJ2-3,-,TGTGCCAGCAGCCAAGCTTCCGTAGGACACGGAGATACGCAGTATTTT,CASSQASVGHGDTQYF
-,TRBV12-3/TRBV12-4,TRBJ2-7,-,TGTGCCAGCAGTTTGGTCAGATCCTACGAGCAGTACTTC,CASSLVRSYEQYF
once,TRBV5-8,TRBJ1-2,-,TGTGCCAGCAGCTTGGAAAGTGGGCAGGGTGGATATGGCTACACCTTC,CASSLESGQGGYGYTF
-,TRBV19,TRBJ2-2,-,TGTGCCAGTAGTATGTCGGCGAACACCGGGGAGCTGTTTTTT,CASSMSANTGELFF
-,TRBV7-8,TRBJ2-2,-,TGTGCCAGCAGCTTATGGACGAACACCGGGGAGCTGTTTTTT,CASSLWTNTGELFF
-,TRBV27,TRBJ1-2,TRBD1,TGTGCCAGCAGTTTAGTTGGACAGGGGGTAGGCGGCTACACCTTC,CASSLVGQGVGGYTF
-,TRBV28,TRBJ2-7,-,TGTGCCAGCAGTTTAGGTGTCCACGAGCAGTACTTC,CASSLGVHEQYF